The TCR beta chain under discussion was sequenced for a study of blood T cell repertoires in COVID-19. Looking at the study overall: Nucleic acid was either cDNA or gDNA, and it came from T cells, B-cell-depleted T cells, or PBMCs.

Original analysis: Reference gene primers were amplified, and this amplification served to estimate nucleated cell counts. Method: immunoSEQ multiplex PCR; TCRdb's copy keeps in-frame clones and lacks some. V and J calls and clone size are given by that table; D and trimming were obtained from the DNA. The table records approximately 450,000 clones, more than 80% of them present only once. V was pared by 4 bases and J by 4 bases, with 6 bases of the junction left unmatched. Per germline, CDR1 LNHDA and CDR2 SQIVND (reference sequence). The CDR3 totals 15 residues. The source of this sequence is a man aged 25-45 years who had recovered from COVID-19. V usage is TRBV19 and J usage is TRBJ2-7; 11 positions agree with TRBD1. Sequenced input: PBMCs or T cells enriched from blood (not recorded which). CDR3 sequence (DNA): TGTGCCAGTAGTAACGCCGGGACAGGGGGTTACGAGCAGTACTTC. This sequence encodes CASSNAGTGGYEQYF.